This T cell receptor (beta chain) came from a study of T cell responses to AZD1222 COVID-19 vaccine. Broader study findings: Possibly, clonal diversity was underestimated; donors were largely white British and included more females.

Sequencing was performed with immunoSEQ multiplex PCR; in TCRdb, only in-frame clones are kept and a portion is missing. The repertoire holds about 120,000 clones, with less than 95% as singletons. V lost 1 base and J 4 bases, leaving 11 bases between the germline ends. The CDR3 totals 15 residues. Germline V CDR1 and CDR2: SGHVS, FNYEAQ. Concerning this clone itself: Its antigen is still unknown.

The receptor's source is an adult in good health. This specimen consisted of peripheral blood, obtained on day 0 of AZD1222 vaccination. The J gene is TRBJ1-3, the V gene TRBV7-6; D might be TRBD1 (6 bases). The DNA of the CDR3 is TGTGCCAGCAGCTTAGTGGACGGACAGGGAAACACCATATATTTT. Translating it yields CASSLVDGQGNTIYF.